The 17 T cell receptor beta chains below all came from one sample that was sequenced in a study of Graves' ophthalmopathy and Graves' hyperthyroidism. RNA served as the template for amplifying TCR beta CDR3 regions. The workflow started with a first-round RT-PCR run with HTBI primers and then moved on to a second-round multiplex PCR. TCRdb used MiXCR to reprocess the multiplex PCR reads, holding one entry per CDR3 protein. The sample includes 1 million to 1.3 million distinct CDR3 sequences, roughly two fifths seen only once; the top ten take 8.5% to 14%. Sequenced: peripheral blood or thyroid tissue (not recorded which). All receptors come from an adult man with Graves' hyperthyroidism.

This clonotype was detected ten times or more. This chain joins TRBV20-1 and TRBJ1-5; D not resolved. Deletions cut 3 bases from V and 2 bases from J, with 11 bases between. CDR1 and CDR2 (germline): DFQATT, SNEGSKA (reference sequence). The CDR3 sequence is 14 residues long. The CDR3 loop reads CSARYRYGNQPQHF. CDR3 nucleotides: TGCAGTGCTAGGTACAGATATGGCAATCAGCCCCAGCATTTT.

V usage is TRBV25-1 and J usage is TRBJ1-2, with D perhaps matching TRBD1 (6 bases). Germline CDR1 MGHDK, CDR2 SYGVNS. This CDR3 contains 13 residues. The CDR3 reads CARGAGIRNGYTF. CDR3 nucleotide sequence: TGTGCTAGGGGGGCGGGTATACGGAATGGCTACACCTTC.

The chain combines TRBV29-1 with TRBJ2-5; 12 positions agree with TRBD2. The CDR3 loop spans 12 amino acids. Germline V gene sequence: CDR1 SQVTM, CDR2 ANQGSEA. Trimming at V came to 4 bases and at J to 9 bases, leaving 3 bases not matched to a gene. The CDR3 DNA is TGCAGCGTTGTACTAGCGGGAGGCCCCCAGTACTTC. Encoded protein: CSVVLAGGPQYF.

This clonotype occurred a few times. The V call is TRBV6-5, the J call TRBJ1-1; D unclear. Trimming pared 7 bases from V and 1 base from J, leaving 13 bases between. This CDR3 has 14 residues. CDR1 is MNHEY and CDR2 is SVGAGI in the germline V gene. The CDR3 reads CASTRSQSNTEAFF. The CDR3 DNA reads TGTGCCAGCACTCGGTCCCAGTCGAACACTGAAGCTTTCTTT.

Worth noting for this clonotype: A much larger clone lies a single base off, so this may be a read error. The rearrangement joins TRBV29-1 to TRBJ1-2; D call uncertain. The CDR3 is 11 amino acids. The V gene lost 8 bases and the J gene lost 0 bases, with 7 bases spanning the gap. CDR1 SQVTM and CDR2 ANQGSEA come from the germline V gene. The CDR3 coding sequence is TGCAGCAGTTCAACTAACTATGGCTACACCTTC. Translated, it gives CSSSTNYGYTF.

The chain carries TRBV29-1 and TRBJ2-5, with 9 bases lining up with TRBD1. Trimming cost V 0 bases and J 5 bases; bases outside gene matches: 7. Per germline, CDR1 SQVTM and CDR2 ANQGSEA. The CDR3 consists of 15 residues. The CDR3 DNA sequence: TGCAGCGTTGAAGAGACAGGGGGTACCGCCGAGACCCAGTACTTC. Residues: CSVEETGGTAETQYF.

About this clonotype itself: The junction departs from the called germline gene at one end, perhaps through a read error. The rearrangement uses TRBV28 and TRBJ1-1; TRBD1 matches at 9 bases. The CDR3 runs to 12 residues. CDR1 MDHEN and CDR2 SYDVKM come from the germline V gene. DNA of the CDR3: TGTGCCAGCAGTTATATAACCGGGACAGGGATCTTT. Residues: CASSYITGTGIF.

This chain uses TRBV14 with TRBJ2-7; D gene uncertain. This CDR3 comprises 13 residues. Deletions cut 0 bases from V and 6 bases from J, with 9 bases between. The V gene's germline CDR1 is SGHDN and CDR2 FVKESK. The CDR3 nucleotides read TGTGCCAGCAGCCAAGAACTTCTACGCGAGCAGTACTTC. Protein product: CASSQELLREQYF.

With regard to this clonotype: One end of the junction does not line up with germline, which may come from a read error. V gene TRBV7-2 combines with J gene TRBJ2-7; no definite D call. CDR1 is SGHTA and CDR2 is FQGNSA in the germline V gene. The CDR3 extends over 11 amino acids. CDR3 coding DNA: TGTGCCAGCAGCTCGTTATACGAGCGGTACTTC. It specifies CASSSLYERYF.

This clonotype was seen a few times. V gene TRBV5-1 combines with J gene TRBJ2-2; 7 nucleotides match TRBD1. The CDR3 contains 15 residues. Losses at the gene ends were 4 bases for V and 6 bases for J; bases not matched to a gene: 9. From germline, CDR1 is SGHRS and CDR2 YFSETQ. CDR3 bases: TGCGCCAGCAGCCCAGACAGGGTCCGGGCCGGGGAGCTGTTTTTT. Translating gives CASSPDRVRAGELFF.

The chain uses TRBV7-2 and TRBJ1-5; TRBD1 might be the D (5 bases). The CDR3 totals 14 residues. CDR1 and CDR2 (germline): SGHTA, FQGNSA. Trimming pared 0 bases from V and 7 bases from J, leaving 10 bases between. DNA of the CDR3: TGTGCCAGCAGCTTAGCTTGGGGGTTACAGCCCCAGCATTTT. Residues: CASSLAWGLQPQHF.

This clonotype appeared a few times. The V gene is TRBV12-5, the J gene TRBJ2-5, with TRBD1 matching over 8 bases. The CDR3 length is 12 residues. The V and J ends lost 10 bases and 5 bases, in that order; junction bases with no gene match: 6. CDR1 and CDR2 (germline): LGHNT, FRNRAP. The CDR3 DNA reads as TGTGCTACGCGGACAGGGATCGAGACCCAGTACTTC. Translated, it gives CATRTGIETQYF.

This clonotype has just one count. The J gene is TRBJ2-2, the V gene TRBV20-1; TRBD2 agrees at 8 bases. Trimming took 6 bases from V and 4 from J; bases not matched to a gene: 10. Germline V gene data show CDR1 as DFQATT and CDR2 as SNEGSKA (reference sequence). This CDR3 has 15 residues. CDR3 nucleotide sequence: TGCAGTGCCCCATCGGGGGGGTACGGCACCGGGGAGCTGTTTTTT. Residues: CSAPSGGYGTGELFF.

V gene TRBV5-5 combines with J gene TRBJ2-2, with 9 bases fitting TRBD2. The CDR3 runs to 18 residues. Germline CDR1 is SGHKS and CDR2 is YYEKEE (reference sequence). V shed 1 base and J 2 bases; nucleotides not matched to a gene: 9. CDR3 sequence: CASSLSAGGHINTGELFF. For the CDR3, the DNA is TGTGCCAGCAGCTTGTCAGCGGGGGGACATATCAACACCGGGGAGCTGTTTTTT.

Turning to this clonotype: A much bigger clone sits one base away, suggesting this may be a read error. The rearrangement links TRBV19 to TRBJ2-7; 11 bases map to TRBD1. V dropped 5 bases and J dropped 5; count of bases not matched to a gene: 11. Germline assignment: CDR1 LNHDA and CDR2 SQIVND (reference sequence). The CDR3 contains 16 residues. CDR3 sequence reads: CASSATRDRGTHEQYF. In nucleotides, the CDR3 is TGTGCCAGTAGTGCTACCCGGGACAGGGGGACCCACGAGCAGTACTTC.

V is TRBV29-1 and J is TRBJ1-2; 12 nucleotides align to TRBD1. V lost 6 bases, J lost 4 bases, and 21 bases stayed unmatched. The CDR3 is made up of 19 amino acids. Germline CDR1 SQVTM, CDR2 ANQGSEA. The CDR3 here is CSVHTGGRDRGQEGYGYTF. In nucleotides, the CDR3 is TGCAGCGTCCACACGGGGGGCCGGGACAGGGGGCAGGAGGGCTATGGCTACACCTTC.

Ten or more counts support this clonotype. The chain carries TRBV29-1 and TRBJ1-2, with 8 bases that match TRBD1. Germline V CDR1 and CDR2: SQVTM, ANQGSEA. This CDR3 has 12 amino acids. The trim removed 6 bases at V and 6 bases at J, leaving 6 bases unmatched. This CDR3 is CSVGGQGHGYTF. CDR3 DNA sequence: TGCAGCGTGGGAGGACAGGGACATGGCTACACCTTC.